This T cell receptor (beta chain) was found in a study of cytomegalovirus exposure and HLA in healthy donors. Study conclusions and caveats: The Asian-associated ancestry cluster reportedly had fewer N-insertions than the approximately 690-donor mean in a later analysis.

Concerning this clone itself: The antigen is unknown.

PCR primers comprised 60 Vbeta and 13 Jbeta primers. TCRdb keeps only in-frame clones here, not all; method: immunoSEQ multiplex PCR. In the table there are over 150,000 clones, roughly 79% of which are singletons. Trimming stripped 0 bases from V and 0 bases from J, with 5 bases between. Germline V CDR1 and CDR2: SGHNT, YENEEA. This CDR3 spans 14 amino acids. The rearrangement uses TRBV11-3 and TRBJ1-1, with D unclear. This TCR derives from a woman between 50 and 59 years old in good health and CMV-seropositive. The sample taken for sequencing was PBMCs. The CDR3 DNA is TGTGCCAGCAGCTTAGATTCGGTGAACACTGAAGCTTTCTTT. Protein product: CASSLDSVNTEAFF.